This TCR beta chain was identified in a study of T cell responses to AZD1222 COVID-19 vaccine. About this clone: The antigen remains unidentified.

Sequencing used immunoSEQ multiplex PCR; TCRdb keeps in-frame clones, though not all of them. The repertoire holds about 120,000 clones, 85% to 95% seen once, with approximately 5% in the top ten. The analysis combined second doses at about 4 or about 12 weeks. CDR1 is SGHAT and CDR2 is FQNNGV in the germline V gene. This CDR3 has 14 amino acids. Trimming removed 8 bases from V and 7 bases from J, with 20 bases in between. Study-wide results and caveats: In a largely white British group with more females than males, clonal diversity was possibly underestimated. Receipt of two AZD1222 doses was followed by a rise in Spike-specific TCR breadth and depth. Unmutated regions of variants are reportedly targeted by nearly half of spike-specific TCRs.

The sample consisted of peripheral blood, taken 28 days after the second AZD1222 dose. The clonotype comes from an adult who received the AZD1222 COVID-19 vaccine. V and J are TRBV11-2 and TRBJ1-2; D unclear. The CDR3: CASGAGSGNRGYTF. DNA for the CDR3: TGTGCCAGCGGAGCGGGCAGCGGGAATCGTGGCTACACCTTC.